This T cell receptor (beta chain) originates from a study of blood T cells in healthy people across ages. Study-wide points: Using unsorted PBMCs precluded a conclusive naive versus antigen-experienced comparison. The study found TCR beta diversity correlated strongly with naive T cell percentage.

The use of a sample-barcoded 5' primer and a J-beta primer mix characterized a second PCR of about 7 to 12 cycles. A single record per CDR3 protein comes from TCRdb applying MiXCR to the 5' RACE reads. The data hold 1.5 million to 1.9 million distinct CDR3 sequences, with less than 45% observed a single time. CDR1 and CDR2 (germline): DFQATT, SNEGSKA (reference sequence). V gave up 3 bases and J gave up 5 bases, with 13 bases separating them. CDR3 size: 13 residues. Whenever a sample was processed, at least 6 million PBMCs were isolated. As concerns this clonotype: Its antigen is not identified.

Sequenced: blood. This TCR was sampled from a woman younger than 35 in good health. The gene calls are TRBV20-1 and TRBJ2-5; unclear D gene. DNA for the CDR3: TGCAGTGCTAGTGCCCCGCCCACGGAGACCCAGTACTTC. Translated, it gives CSASAPPTETQYF.